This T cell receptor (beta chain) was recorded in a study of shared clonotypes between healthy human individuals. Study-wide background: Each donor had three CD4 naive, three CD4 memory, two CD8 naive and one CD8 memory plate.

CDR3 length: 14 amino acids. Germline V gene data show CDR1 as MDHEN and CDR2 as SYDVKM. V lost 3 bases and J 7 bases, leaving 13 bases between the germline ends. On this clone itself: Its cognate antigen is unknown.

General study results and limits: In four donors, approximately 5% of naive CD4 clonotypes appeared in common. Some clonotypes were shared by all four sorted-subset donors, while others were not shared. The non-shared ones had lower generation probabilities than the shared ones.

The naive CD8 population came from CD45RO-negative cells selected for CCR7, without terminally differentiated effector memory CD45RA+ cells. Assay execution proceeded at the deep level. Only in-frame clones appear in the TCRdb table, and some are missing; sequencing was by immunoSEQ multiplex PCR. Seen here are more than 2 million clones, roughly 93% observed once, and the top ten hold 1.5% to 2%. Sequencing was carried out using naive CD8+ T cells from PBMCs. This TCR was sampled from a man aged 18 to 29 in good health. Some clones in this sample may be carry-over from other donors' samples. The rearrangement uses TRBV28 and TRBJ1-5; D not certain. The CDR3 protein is CASSFTEEAQPQHF. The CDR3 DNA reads TGTGCCAGCAGTTTTACAGAAGAGGCCCAGCCCCAGCATTTT.